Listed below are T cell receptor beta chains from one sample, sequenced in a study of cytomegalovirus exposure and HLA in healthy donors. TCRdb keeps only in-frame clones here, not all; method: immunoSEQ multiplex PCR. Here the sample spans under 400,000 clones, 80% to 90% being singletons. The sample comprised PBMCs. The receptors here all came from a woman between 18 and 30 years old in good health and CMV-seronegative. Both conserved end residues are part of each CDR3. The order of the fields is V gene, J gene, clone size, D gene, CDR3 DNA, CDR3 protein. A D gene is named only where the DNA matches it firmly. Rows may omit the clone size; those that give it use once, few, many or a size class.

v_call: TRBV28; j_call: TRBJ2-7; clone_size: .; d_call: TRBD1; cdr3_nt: TGTGCCAGCAGTTCAGGGGGTTTAGCTAACGAGCAGTACTTC; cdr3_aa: CASSSGGLANEQYF
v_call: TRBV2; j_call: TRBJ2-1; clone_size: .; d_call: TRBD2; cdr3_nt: TGTGCCAGCAGTGCTCTACTAGCGGGGCAGAGCTCCTACAATGAGCAGTTCTTC; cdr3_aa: CASSALLAGQSSYNEQFF
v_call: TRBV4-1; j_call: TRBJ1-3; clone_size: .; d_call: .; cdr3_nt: TGCGCCAGCAGCTTCATGTGGGAAGGGGCGAGCTCTGGAAACACCATATATTTT; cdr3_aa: CASSFMWEGASSGNTIYF
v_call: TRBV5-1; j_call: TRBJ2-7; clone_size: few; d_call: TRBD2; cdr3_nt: TGCGCCAGCAGCTCTAGCGGGGGATTCTACGAGCAGTACTTC; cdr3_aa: CASSSSGGFYEQYF
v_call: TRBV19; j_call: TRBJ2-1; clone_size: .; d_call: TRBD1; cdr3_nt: TGTGCCAGTAGTAAGGACAGGGTCTACAATGAGCAGTTCTTC; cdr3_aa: CASSKDRVYNEQFF
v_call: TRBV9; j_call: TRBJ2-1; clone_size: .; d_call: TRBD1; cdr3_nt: TGTGCCAGCAGCAAGGGACAGGGAACCTACAATGAGCAGTTCTTC; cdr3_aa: CASSKGQGTYNEQFF
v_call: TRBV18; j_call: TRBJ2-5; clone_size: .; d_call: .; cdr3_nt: TGTGCCAGCTCACCACCAAACGGGGAGACCCAGTACTTC; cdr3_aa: CASSPPNGETQYF
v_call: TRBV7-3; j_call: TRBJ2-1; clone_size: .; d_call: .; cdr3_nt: TGTGCCAGCAGCCCGCCCCCAGCGGACAGCTCCTACAATGAGCAGTTCTTC; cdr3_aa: CASSPPPADSSYNEQFF
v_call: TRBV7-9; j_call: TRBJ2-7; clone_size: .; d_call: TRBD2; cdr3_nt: TGTGCCAGCAGCTCTGGGGGCGGGGGGTTCTACGAGCAGTACTTC; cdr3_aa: CASSSGGGGFYEQYF
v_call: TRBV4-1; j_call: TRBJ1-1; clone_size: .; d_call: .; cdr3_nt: TGCGCCAGCAGCCAAGTAGAGGACACTGAAGCTTTCTTT; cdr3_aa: CASSQVEDTEAFF
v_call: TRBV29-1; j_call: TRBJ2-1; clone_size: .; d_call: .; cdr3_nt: TGCAGCGTCGACAGGAGCTCCTACAATGAGCAGTTCTTC; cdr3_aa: CSVDRSSYNEQFF
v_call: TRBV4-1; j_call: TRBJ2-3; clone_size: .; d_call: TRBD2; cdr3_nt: TGCGCCAGCAGCCAAGATACCCTAGCGGGAGTCTATAGTACGCAGTATTTT; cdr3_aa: CASSQDTLAGVYSTQYF
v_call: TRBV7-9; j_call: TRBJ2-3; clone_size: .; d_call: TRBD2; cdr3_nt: TGTGCCAGCAGCCGGTGGACTAGCGGGAGCCCCGATACGCAGTATTTT; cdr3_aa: CASSRWTSGSPDTQYF
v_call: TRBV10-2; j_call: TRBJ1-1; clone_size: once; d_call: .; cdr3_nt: TGCGCCAGCAGCAACAGGGCAGGGACTGAAGCTTTCTTT; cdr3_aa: CASSNRAGTEAFF
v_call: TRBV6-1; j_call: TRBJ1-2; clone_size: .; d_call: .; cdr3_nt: TGTGCCAGCGTTGAACGGGAACACCTTGGCTACACCTTC; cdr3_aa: CASVEREHLGYTF
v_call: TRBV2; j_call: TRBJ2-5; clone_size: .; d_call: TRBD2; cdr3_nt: TGTGCCAGCAGTGAAGAAGGGGGACTAGAAGAGACCCAGTACTTC; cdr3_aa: CASSEEGGLEETQYF
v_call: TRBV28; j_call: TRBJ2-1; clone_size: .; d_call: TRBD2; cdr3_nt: TGTGCCAGCAGTCCCCTGCGGGGGGGTTCCAATGAGCAGTTCTTC; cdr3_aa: CASSPLRGGSNEQFF
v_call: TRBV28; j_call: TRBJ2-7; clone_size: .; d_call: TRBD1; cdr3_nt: TGTGCCAGCAGTTTAGCAGGGACAGGGGCGACCTACGAGCAGTACTTC; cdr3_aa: CASSLAGTGATYEQYF
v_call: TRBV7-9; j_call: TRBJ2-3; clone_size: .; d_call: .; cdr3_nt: TGTGCCAGCAGTCGCTCGGGATATACGCAGTATTTT; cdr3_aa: CASSRSGYTQYF
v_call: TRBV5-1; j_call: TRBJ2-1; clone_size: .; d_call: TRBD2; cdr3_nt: TGCGCCAGCAGCTTGGGACTAGCGGGGGGGCCTTTCCTCGACAATGAGCAGTTCTTC; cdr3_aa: CASSLGLAGGPFLDNEQFF
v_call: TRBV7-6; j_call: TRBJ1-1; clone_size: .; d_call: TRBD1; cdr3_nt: TGTGCCAGCAGCACGGACAGGAAGAACACTGAAGCTTTCTTT; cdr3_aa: CASSTDRKNTEAFF
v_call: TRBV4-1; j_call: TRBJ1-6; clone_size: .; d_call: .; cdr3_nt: TGCGCCAGCAGCCAAGAGGAAAAGATCAGGATTTCACCCCTCCACTTT; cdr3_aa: CASSQEEKIRISPLHF
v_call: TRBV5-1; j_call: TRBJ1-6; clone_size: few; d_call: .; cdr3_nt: TGCGCCAGCAGCCCGCGGAGTGATGCACCCCTCCACTTT; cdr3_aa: CASSPRSDAPLHF
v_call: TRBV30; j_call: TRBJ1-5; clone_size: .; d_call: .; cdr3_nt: TGTGCCTGGAGGTACCAGGGTAGCAATCAGCCCCAGCATTTT; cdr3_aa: CAWRYQGSNQPQHF
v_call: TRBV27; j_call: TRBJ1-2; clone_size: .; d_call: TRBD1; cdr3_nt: TGTGCCAGCAGTTTAGGGACAGGGGGATACTATGGCTACACCTTC; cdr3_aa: CASSLGTGGYYGYTF
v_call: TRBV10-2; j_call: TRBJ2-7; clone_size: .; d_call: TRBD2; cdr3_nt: TGCGCCAGCAGTGAGCTAGCGGGGCACTCCTACGAGCAGTACTTC; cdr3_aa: CASSELAGHSYEQYF
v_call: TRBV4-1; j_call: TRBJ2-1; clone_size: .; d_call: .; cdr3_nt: TGCGCCAGCAGCCAGAGACAGGGAGGCGGGGGGACCTACAATGAGCAGTTCTTC; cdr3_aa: CASSQRQGGGGTYNEQFF
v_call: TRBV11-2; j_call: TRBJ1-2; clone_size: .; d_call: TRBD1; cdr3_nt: TGTGCCAGCAGCTTCGGGACAGGGGGTCATGGCTACACCTTC; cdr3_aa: CASSFGTGGHGYTF
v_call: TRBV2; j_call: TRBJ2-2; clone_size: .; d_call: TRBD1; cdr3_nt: TGTGCCAGCAGACCGCCGGGACAGGGGTCCGGGGAGCTGTTTTTT; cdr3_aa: CASRPPGQGSGELFF
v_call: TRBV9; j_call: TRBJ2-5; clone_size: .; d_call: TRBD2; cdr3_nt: TGTGCCAGCAACCTACGGGGGGGTACGGAGACCCAGTACTTC; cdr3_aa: CASNLRGGTETQYF
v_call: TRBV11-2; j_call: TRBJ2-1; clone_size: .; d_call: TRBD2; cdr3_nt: TGTGCCAGCAGCGGCACTAGCGGGGGGGCCAATGAGCAGTTCTTC; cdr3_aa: CASSGTSGGANEQFF
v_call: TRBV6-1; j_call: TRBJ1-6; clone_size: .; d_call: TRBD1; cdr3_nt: TGTGCCAGCAGTGTGGACAGGAAGAGCTCCTATAATTCACCCCTCCACTTT; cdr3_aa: CASSVDRKSSYNSPLHF
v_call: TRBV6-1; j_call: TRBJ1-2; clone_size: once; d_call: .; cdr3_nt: TGTGCCAGCAGTGATCTGCCCCATCAGGGCCCGAATGCGGGGTACACCTTC; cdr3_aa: CASSDLPHQGPNAGYTF
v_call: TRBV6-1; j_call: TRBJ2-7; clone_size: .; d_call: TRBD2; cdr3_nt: TGTGCCAGCAGTGAAGGGGGGGGAACCTACGAGCAGTACTTC; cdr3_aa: CASSEGGGTYEQYF
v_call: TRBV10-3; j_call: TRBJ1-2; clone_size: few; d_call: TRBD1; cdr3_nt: TGTGCCATCAGCCCGACAGGGGAGGTCCATGGCTACACCTTC; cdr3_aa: CAISPTGEVHGYTF
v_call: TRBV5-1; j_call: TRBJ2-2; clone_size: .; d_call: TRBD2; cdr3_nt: TGCGCCTCACGGGCTAGCGGAGTAACCGGGGAGCTGTTTTTT; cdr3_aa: CASRASGVTGELFF